The rows below give T cell receptor beta chains drawn from one sample of a study of blood T cell repertoires in COVID-19. Repertoires were generated with immunoSEQ multiplex PCR, while TCRdb's copy carries only in-frame clones and drops some. The sample lists around 100,000 clones, 86% seen once, with about 4.5% in the top ten. Sequencing was done on a sample of peripheral blood. The receptors originated from a middle-aged man with acute or convalescent COVID-19. CDR3s leave out the opening cysteine and the closing phenylalanine or tryptophan. A D gene is named only where the DNA matches it firmly.

V	J	D	CDR3
TRBV7-8	TRBJ1-4	-	ASSIYLGSATNEKLF
TRBV6-1	TRBJ1-3	TRBD1	ASSELAGGLSGNTIY
TRBV9	TRBJ2-7	-	ASSVGRDYEQY
TRBV19	TRBJ1-1	TRBD1	ASSTQLTGVGTEAF
TRBV15	TRBJ2-3	-	ATSSLMGGTDTQY
TRBV29-1	TRBJ2-7	-	SVGNSGYEQY
TRBV29-1	TRBJ2-1	-	SVEDLVGLVASNEQF
TRBV6-5	TRBJ1-5	TRBD1	ASAPGQGDVQPQH
TRBV5-1	TRBJ2-5	-	ASSLDFETQY
TRBV25-1	TRBJ1-1	TRBD1	ASSERGQPRTEAF
TRBV29-1	TRBJ1-2	TRBD1	SVPGTGGNYGYT
TRBV5-1	TRBJ2-5	-	ASSLGQGRETQY
TRBV19	TRBJ1-2	TRBD1	ASSINQQGAGGYT
TRBV5-1	TRBJ2-1	TRBD1	ASSLLQGKYNEQF
TRBV6-5	TRBJ2-7	-	ASSPLYEQY
TRBV7-3	TRBJ2-7	-	ASSFSGGQSGYEQY
TRBV9	TRBJ1-1	-	ASSSMTDNTEAF
TRBV5-5	TRBJ1-2	TRBD1	ASSSRQGANYGYT
TRBV7-2	TRBJ2-4	-	ASSPGRPVGQY
TRBV4-1	TRBJ1-1	-	ASSHPGQNTEAF
TRBV5-6	TRBJ1-2	-	ASSLVWQTRYGYT
TRBV30	TRBJ1-5	-	AWAGGSDQPQH
TRBV7-9	TRBJ2-7	-	ASSLLGRYEQY
TRBV3-1/TRBV3-2	TRBJ2-2	TRBD2	ASTSWEGTNTGELF
TRBV2	TRBJ1-2	TRBD1	ASSAEGQIYGYT
TRBV20-1	TRBJ1-1	TRBD1	SAKQGVAF
TRBV5-1	TRBJ2-5	TRBD1	ASSATPGQGGETQY
TRBV4-1	TRBJ1-2	-	ASSHGNLGAGSLANYGYT
TRBV5-6	TRBJ1-6	TRBD1	ASSLAADRADNSPLH
TRBV11-2	TRBJ2-5	TRBD2	ASSLRTSGGLHGETQY
TRBV30	TRBJ1-3	-	AWSVQGGSGNTIY
TRBV7-8	TRBJ1-2	-	ASSLGGSFSGYT
TRBV4-2	TRBJ2-5	TRBD2	ASSQVGGGDETQY
TRBV19	TRBJ1-1	TRBD1	ATSDRPNTEAF
TRBV18	TRBJ1-2	TRBD1	ASSPPTGQGGGYT
TRBV11-2	TRBJ1-3	TRBD1	ASSKDRLGNTIY
TRBV2	TRBJ1-6	TRBD1	ASRALQGTYNSPLH
TRBV4-1	TRBJ2-1	-	ARFITAYSYNEQF
TRBV19	TRBJ2-1	-	ASIQGSSSYNEQF
TRBV18	TRBJ1-4	-	ASSEIRTGATNEKLF
TRBV4-3	TRBJ2-1	TRBD1	ASSQRGQGDEQF
TRBV5-1	TRBJ2-2	TRBD2	ASSLGLAAGELF
TRBV6-6	TRBJ1-2	-	ASSRVSGSLSGGYT
TRBV10-3	TRBJ1-1	TRBD1	AIKPDRGKTEAF
TRBV5-1	TRBJ1-6	-	ASSLTETNSPLH
TRBV12-3/TRBV12-4	TRBJ1-1	-	VSSLDTQGRAF
TRBV14	TRBJ2-1	-	ASSQEGALGYNEQF
TRBV30	TRBJ2-7	-	ASTQSKGSYEQY
TRBV29-1	TRBJ1-2	TRBD1	SVGTGYGYT
TRBV7-9	TRBJ2-1	TRBD1	ASSLAGGVEQF
TRBV30	TRBJ1-5	-	AWSFGQGPDQPQH
TRBV6-2/TRBV6-3	TRBJ2-4	TRBD2	ASSPKFGLAADIQY
TRBV5-8	TRBJ1-2	-	ASSGGAFYGYT
TRBV24-1	TRBJ1-5	-	ATSDSTGPSQPQH
TRBV2	TRBJ1-2	-	ASRGDTSYGYT
TRBV3-1/TRBV3-2	TRBJ2-5	TRBD2	ASSQTTTGGETQY
TRBV6-5	TRBJ1-2	-	ASSRTELYGYT